This record covers a single T cell receptor beta chain. Antigen specificity is unknown. The table came from immunoSEQ multiplex PCR; TCRdb's copy has only in-frame clones and leaves some out. Of a few thousand clones in the sample, roughly 95% were seen once. Time point in this sample: week 3, after first cycle of checkpoint inhibitor. Blood was drawn before treatment and at week 3 after checkpoint blockade. Patients with prior systemic cancer treatment, concomitant immunosuppressants, or other active malignancies were excluded. The data belong to a study of blood T cell dynamics during melanoma immunotherapy. Study results and limitations: It remained unknown if the driving T cell clones were melanoma-specific.

The length of the CDR3 is 17 residues. Germline loops: CDR1 KGHSH, CDR2 LQKENI. After removal of 5 bases from V and 2 bases from J, the junction contained 10 bases not matched to a gene. This receptor was identified in a human donor with melanoma. The chain employs TRBV18 and TRBJ2-3; TRBD2 agrees at 10 bases. Source: effector memory CD8+ T cells from blood, taken from a patient treated with checkpoint blockade. CDR3 DNA sequence: TGTGCCAGCTCATCAAGAGGACTAGCGGTACCCACAGATACGCAGTATTTT. This encodes CASSSRGLAVPTDTQYF.